The 29 T cell receptor beta chains presented below share a single source sample, sequenced in a study of blood T cells in healthy people across ages. The authors ran a second PCR of 7 to 11 cycles using a sample-barcoded 5' primer and a J-beta primer mix. TCRdb used MiXCR to reprocess the 5' RACE reads, holding one entry per CDR3 protein. The sample has about 1.6 million distinct CDR3 sequences, around 35% seen once. The specimen sequenced was blood. The receptor set was obtained from a woman aged 25 to 39 in good health.

Here the CDR3 reads CATRGIGEGNTEAFF. The CDR3 DNA follows: TGTGCCACCAGAGGTATAGGGGAGGGGAACACTGAAGCTTTCTTT. The chain carries TRBV15 and TRBJ1-1, with D tentatively TRBD1 (5 bases). This CDR3 has 15 residues. The germline V gene encodes CDR1 LNHNV and CDR2 YYDKDF (reference sequence). V was shortened by 6 bases and J by 1 base, with 15 bases between the two germline ends.

This clonotype has more than one count but fewer than ten. The chain is built from TRBV20-1 and TRBJ1-2; no firm D call. The V gene's germline CDR1 is DFQATT and CDR2 SNEGSKA (reference sequence). This CDR3 has 12 amino acids. The V end was cut by 2 bases, the J end by 0 bases, with 4 bases between. In DNA, the CDR3 is TGCAGTGCTAGATGGGCTAACTATGGCTACACCTTC. Residues: CSARWANYGYTF.

The V gene is TRBV4-1, the J gene TRBJ1-5; D not certain. CDR3 length equals 14 residues. The V end lost 3 bases, the J end lost 2 bases, and 8 bases lay between the germline ends. Germline V CDR1 and CDR2: MGHRA, YSYEKL. DNA for the CDR3: TGCGCCAGCAGCCAGTATGCGGGCAATCAGCCCCAGCATTTT. It is translated as CASSQYAGNQPQHF.

A few counts support this clonotype. The rearrangement uses TRBV5-1 and TRBJ1-2, with D perhaps matching TRBD1 (6 bases). The CDR3 length is 15 residues. The germline V gene has CDR1 SGHRS and CDR2 YFSETQ. V shed 2 bases and J shed 5 bases, with 16 bases lying between them. The CDR3 region is CASSFTGSETYGYTF. The CDR3 DNA is TGCGCCAGCAGCTTCACAGGGTCGGAAACTTATGGCTACACCTTC.

V and J are TRBV7-9 and TRBJ2-3; maybe TRBD2 (6 bases). Germline V gene lookup returns CDR1 SEHNR and CDR2 FQNEAQ (reference sequence). V was shortened by 2 bases and J by 5 bases, with 11 bases between the two germline ends. This CDR3 spans 14 amino acids. CDR3: CASSLLAGIDTQYF. CDR3 coding DNA: TGTGCCAGCAGCTTACTCGCGGGGATAGATACGCAGTATTTT.

This clonotype was counted a few times. The chain joins TRBV6-1 to TRBJ2-1; the match to TRBD2 covers 11 bases. V was pared by 8 bases and J by 2 bases, with 5 bases of the junction left unmatched. This CDR3 region has 15 residues. Per the germline V gene, CDR1 is MNHNS and CDR2 is SASEGT. CDR3 residues: CASSGTSGTYNEQFF. CDR3 nucleotides: TGTGCCAGCTCGGGGACTAGCGGAACCTACAATGAGCAGTTCTTC.

The rearrangement uses TRBV6-5 and TRBJ2-2, with 11 positions matching TRBD2. J lost 3 bases, V lost 11 bases, and 5 bases had no gene match. This CDR3 contains 14 residues. Germline CDR1 is MNHEY and CDR2 is SVGAGI. The chain's CDR3 is CAVSGRAYTGELFF. DNA for the CDR3: TGTGCCGTTAGCGGGAGGGCCTACACCGGGGAGCTGTTTTTT.

The V gene is TRBV3-1, the J gene TRBJ1-4; D gene ambiguous. The CDR3 runs to 14 residues. The V gene's germline CDR1 is LGHDT and CDR2 YNNKEL (reference sequence). Trimming removed 3 bases from V and 6 bases from J, with 11 bases in between. The CDR3 sequence is CASSQSPLDEKLFF. The CDR3 DNA is TGTGCCAGCAGCCAGTCACCGCTTGATGAAAAACTGTTTTTT.

This chain uses TRBV6-5 with TRBJ1-4, with D tentatively TRBD1 (5 bases). Trimming took off 4 bases at V and 2 bases at J, with 8 bases between the two ends. The CDR3 runs 14 residues. Germline V CDR1 and CDR2: MNHEY, SVGAGI. The CDR3 DNA reads TGTGCCAGCAGTTTACAGGTTACTAATGAAAAACTGTTTTTT. This gives the protein CASSLQVTNEKLFF.

The chain employs TRBV20-1 and TRBJ1-4, with unresolved D. In germline, CDR1 is DFQATT, CDR2 SNEGSKA (reference sequence). With 0 bases removed from V and 7 bases from J, the gap between germline ends came to 12 bases. CDR3 length: 14 residues. CDR3 protein: CSARDEGLGEKLFF. CDR3 nucleotide sequence: TGCAGTGCTAGAGATGAAGGGCTTGGTGAAAAACTGTTTTTT.

The chain is built from TRBV4-1 and TRBJ1-1; D is unclear. There are 15 residues in the CDR3. Germline CDR1 reads MGHRA; CDR2 reads YSYEKL. V was cut by 4 bases and J by 2 bases, with 14 bases left in between. CDR3 sequence: CASSPLYGVNTEAFF. CDR3 sequence (DNA): TGCGCCAGCAGCCCCCTCTATGGGGTTAACACTGAAGCTTTCTTT.

The CDR3 region has the DNA TGCGCCAGCAGCCAGACCAGGGGCAATGAGCAGTTCTTC. This gives the protein CASSQTRGNEQFF. This chain uses TRBV4-1 with TRBJ2-1; a weak D match, TRBD1 (6 bases). This CDR3 contains 13 residues. The V and J ends lost 3 bases and 6 bases respectively, with 9 bases between them. CDR1 and CDR2 (germline): MGHRA, YSYEKL.

The rearrangement uses TRBV5-1 and TRBJ2-7, with D unresolved. The CDR3 runs 14 residues. Germline V gene data show CDR1 as SGHRS and CDR2 as YFSETQ. V shed 1 base and J shed 9 bases, with 17 bases lying between them. The CDR3 sequence is CASSLSQSPPTQYF. The DNA of the CDR3 is TGCGCCAGCAGCTTGTCTCAGTCCCCTCCCACGCAGTACTTC.

The CDR3 nucleotides are TGTGCCAGCAGTGAATTAGTGGGATCCATAGGCACTGAAGCTTTCTTT. Protein: CASSELVGSIGTEAFF. This chain connects TRBV7-6 to TRBJ1-1; D not resolved. V lost 6 bases and J lost 4, with 21 bases in between. This CDR3 comprises 16 residues. CDR1 is SGHVS, CDR2 FNYEAQ, per germline.

The chain has TRBV30 and TRBJ1-5, with D possibly TRBD1 on 5 matching bases. This CDR3 spans 15 amino acids. V was cut by 1 base and J by 2 bases, with 12 bases left in between. The V gene's germline CDR1 is GTSNPN and CDR2 SVGIG (reference sequence). The CDR3 region has the DNA TGTGCCTGGAGTGCGGGAACAGGAGGCAATCAGCCCCAGCATTTT. Amino acids: CAWSAGTGGNQPQHF. Drawing the rest from reference TRBV30 and TRBJ1-5, the complete variable domain is SQTIHQWPATLVQPVGSPLSLECTVEGTSNPNLYWYRQAAGRGLQLLFYSVGIGQISSEVPQNLSASRPQDRQFILSSKKLLLSDSGFYLCAWSAGTGGNQPQHFGDGTRLSIL.

The genes are TRBV14 and TRBJ1-2; tentatively, D is TRBD1 (6 bases). V lost 0 bases, J lost 7 bases, and 15 bases lay in between. This CDR3 has 15 residues. Germline V CDR1 and CDR2: SGHDN, FVKESK. CDR3 sequence reads: CASSQERTEDFGYTF. Here the CDR3 DNA reads TGTGCCAGCAGCCAAGAGAGGACAGAAGATTTTGGCTACACCTTC.

V and J are TRBV2 and TRBJ1-2; weak D call: TRBD1 (5 bases). V was pared by 6 bases and J by 1 base, with 18 bases between. Germline V gives CDR1 SNHLY, CDR2 FYNNEI. CDR3 size: 16 residues. The CDR3 coding sequence is TGTGCCAGCAGAGGGACGAGGAGGGGAAGTAACTATGGCTACACCTTC. Its protein is CASRGTRRGSNYGYTF.

This clonotype appeared a single time. This sequence joins TRBV9 and TRBJ2-1, with D tentatively TRBD1 or TRBD2 (6 bases each). With 7 bases removed from V and 3 bases from J, the gap between germline ends came to 8 bases. The CDR3 consists of 12 residues. The germline CDR1 and CDR2 sequences are SGDLS and YYNGEE. The CDR3 is CASEGGYNEQFF. The DNA of the CDR3 is TGTGCCAGCGAGGGGGGCTACAATGAGCAGTTCTTC. Variable domain in full (rest from reference TRBV9 and TRBJ2-1): DSGVTQTPKHLITATGQRVTLRCSPRSGDLSVYWYQQSLDQGLQFLIQYYNGEERAKGNILERFSAQQFPDLHSELNLSSLELGDSALYFCASEGGYNEQFFGPGTRLTVL.

This clonotype was found many times. The genes are TRBV7-2 and TRBJ2-7, with TRBD2 matching 10 bases. The CDR3 is 15 amino acids. CDR1 SGHTA and CDR2 FQGNSA come from the germline V gene. Losses at the gene ends were 5 bases for V and 3 bases for J; bases not matched to a gene: 7. CDR3 coding DNA: TGTGCCAGCAGCAGCCGACTAGCGGGCGACTACGAGCAGTACTTC. It encodes CASSSRLAGDYEQYF.

The chain has TRBV6-1 and TRBJ2-3, with 10 bases aligning to TRBD1. V lost 8 bases to trimming and J lost 5 bases; unmatched junction nucleotides: 10. Germline assignment: CDR1 MNHNS and CDR2 SASEGT. There are 15 residues in the CDR3. CDR3 coding DNA: TGTGCCAGCCTTAAAAGGACAGGGGGAGAAGATACGCAGTATTTT. This gives the protein CASLKRTGGEDTQYF.

This clonotype was counted only a few times. This chain uses TRBV6-2 or TRBV6-3 with TRBJ1-1, with D unresolved. The CDR3 runs to 15 residues. V lost 6 bases to trimming and J lost 0 bases, with 14 bases between them. Germline CDR1 and CDR2: MNHEY and SVGEGT. CDR3 sequence: CASSPRANMNTEAFF. The CDR3 DNA reads as TGTGCCAGCAGCCCCCGGGCCAACATGAACACTGAAGCTTTCTTT.

This clonotype has a handful of counts. The chain joins TRBV10-3 to TRBJ2-3; no clear D gene. Germline assignment: CDR1 ENHRY and CDR2 SYGVKD. The CDR3 contains 17 residues. V gave up 3 bases and J gave up 2 bases, with 18 bases separating them. DNA for the CDR3: TGTGCCATCAGTGAATCGGCGGCGCGGCCGCTCACAGATACGCAGTATTTT. It encodes CAISESAARPLTDTQYF.

This clonotype was picked up a small number of times. The rearrangement links TRBV6-6 to TRBJ2-4, with D uncertain. The CDR3 consists of 15 residues. Germline V CDR1 and CDR2: MNHNY, SVGAGI (reference sequence). V was shortened by 0 bases and J by 3 bases, with 9 bases between the two germline ends. CDR3 amino acids: CASSYSGWGKNIQYF. DNA of the CDR3: TGTGCCAGCAGTTACTCGGGCTGGGGCAAAAACATTCAGTACTTC.

CDR3 loop: CASSHRDTSPSGYTF. CDR3 nucleotide sequence: TGTGCCAGCAGCCACCGGGACACAAGTCCCTCTGGCTACACCTTC. This sequence joins TRBV5-6 and TRBJ1-2; weak D call: TRBD1 (6 bases). The length of the CDR3 is 15 residues. The ends were cut back, 4 bases at V and 7 bases at J, with 20 bases in the middle. Germline V gene data show CDR1 as SGHDT and CDR2 as YYEEEE.

This clonotype was seen only a few times. A much larger clone lies one base from this, so it may be a read error. The V gene is TRBV7-2, the J gene TRBJ2-3; D gene unclear. CDR3 length: 11 amino acids. Germline assignment: CDR1 SGHTA and CDR2 FQGNSA. Here the CDR3 DNA reads TGTGCCGGCAGCACCACAGATACGCAGTATTTT. This sequence encodes CAGSTTDTQYF.

This clonotype has a count of ten or more. The chain recombines TRBV20-1 with TRBJ2-5; D gene uncertain. The CDR3 runs 15 residues. V was clipped by 0 bases and J by 1 base, with 12 bases between them. Germline CDR1 is DFQATT and CDR2 is SNEGSKA (reference sequence). CDR3 protein: CSARDGRRAQETQYF. DNA of the CDR3: TGCAGTGCTAGAGATGGCCGACGGGCCCAAGAGACCCAGTACTTC.

Comments on this clonotype: This may be a read error, as it is one base from a much larger clone. This rearrangement joins TRBV4-1 to TRBJ1-2, with D unclear. Germline V gene data show CDR1 as MGHRA and CDR2 as YSYEKL. The CDR3 covers 16 residues. The CDR3 DNA reads TGCGCCAGCAGCCGCTCAAGCCGGGCGGGTGGCTATGGCCACACCTTC. This sequence encodes CASSRSSRAGGYGHTF.

The V and J genes are TRBV6-5 and TRBJ2-7, with TRBD2 matching over 8 bases. Germline V gives CDR1 MNHEY, CDR2 SVGAGI. The CDR3 consists of 14 residues. J gave up 2 bases and V 10 bases, and 10 bases lay outside the gene matches. This CDR3 reads CANSRGGKTYEQYF. Written as DNA, the CDR3 is TGTGCCAACAGCCGGGGGGGAAAGACCTACGAGCAGTACTTC.

This clonotype turned up a few times. V and J are TRBV20-1 and TRBJ2-7, with D unclear. V was clipped by 1 base and J by 3 bases, with 7 bases between them. Looked up from germline, CDR1 is DFQATT and CDR2 is SNEGSKA (reference sequence). The CDR3 totals 12 residues. CDR3 sequence: CSARAASYEQYF. The CDR3 bases are TGCAGTGCTAGAGCGGCTAGCTACGAGCAGTACTTC.